This entry features one T cell receptor (beta chain) sequence. The CDR3 loop spans 15 amino acids. The germline V gene encodes CDR1 KGHSH and CDR2 LQKENI. V was clipped by 1 base and J by 1 base, with 10 bases between them. Sequenced by immunoSEQ multiplex PCR; TCRdb stores in-frame clones only, minus some. Of about 96,000 clones detected, roughly four fifths appear once; the ten largest clones hold less than 6%. The sample comes from a study of OX40 agonist ivuxolimab in advanced cancers. The material was CD4+ or CD8+ T cells sorted from blood, obtained in a trial of the OX40 agonist ivuxolimab. V gene TRBV18 combines with J gene TRBJ1-1; the D is unclear. The sequence was collected from an adult with an advanced solid tumor such as melanoma, head and neck, liver or kidney cancer. This CDR3 is CASSPLAITNTEAFF. The CDR3 region has the DNA TGTGCCAGCTCACCACTGGCTATCACGAACACTGAAGCTTTCTTT. Full variable domain (outside the CDR3, taken from reference TRBV18 and TRBJ1-1): NAGVMQNPRHLVRRRGQEARLRCSPMKGHSHVYWYRQLPEEGLKFMVYLQKENIIDESGMPKERFSAEFPKEGPSILRIQQVVRGDSAAYFCASSPLAITNTEAFFGQGTRLTVV.